This is a list of T cell receptor beta chains from one sample in a study of early T cells in non-severe SARS-CoV-2 infection. TCRdb re-called the 5' RACE reads through MiXCR, storing one row per CDR3 protein. This sample has approximately 70,000 distinct CDR3 sequences, with approximately 5% found just once. The sample consisted of whole blood, taken at baseline. The receptors shown here come from an adult who was a healthcare worker with PCR-confirmed SARS-CoV-2 infection or an uninfected control (not recorded which). Both conserved end residues are part of each CDR3. The D gene is left open where the match is weak. Some rows mark clone size as missing; the rest say once, few, many or name a class of expanded clone.

clone_size d_call j_call v_call cdr3_aa cdr3_nt
many TRBD2 TRBJ2-7 TRBV20-1 CSLDGLAGYEQYF TGCAGTCTGGATGGTCTAGCGGGGTACGAGCAGTACTTC
many NA TRBJ2-7 TRBV12-3/TRBV12-4 CASTPDGSYEQYF TGTGCCAGCACCCCGGACGGCTCCTACGAGCAGTACTTC
NA NA TRBJ2-3 TRBV20-1 CSASRGAGDDTQYF TGCAGTGCTAGTCGCGGGGCTGGGGATGATACGCAGTATTTT
many NA TRBJ1-2 TRBV7-9 CASSLGGGDYGYTF TGTGCCAGCAGCTTGGGAGGAGGGGACTATGGCTACACCTTC
NA NA TRBJ2-1 TRBV19 CASSIGPNEQFF TGTGCCAGTAGTATAGGGCCGAATGAGCAGTTCTTC
few NA TRBJ1-1 TRBV11-1 CASSFPGSGTEAFF TGTGCCAGCAGCTTCCCGGGCTCGGGCACTGAAGCTTTCTTT
many NA TRBJ1-5 TRBV28 CASRMGNQPQHF TGTGCCAGCCGAATGGGGAATCAGCCCCAGCATTTT
few NA TRBJ2-2 TRBV7-3 CASSLDPAGPNTGELFF TGTGCCAGCAGCTTAGATCCGGCAGGGCCGAACACCGGGGAGCTGTTTTTT
many TRBD2 TRBJ2-7 TRBV2 CASSSPAGGTYEQYF TGTGCCAGCAGTAGCCCAGCGGGAGGGACCTACGAGCAGTACTTC
few NA TRBJ2-3 TRBV5-1 CASTERDTQYF TGCGCCAGTACAGAGAGGGATACGCAGTATTTT
many TRBD1 TRBJ2-6 TRBV5-1 CASSLRGQSSGANVLTF TGCGCCAGCAGCTTACGGGGACAGAGCTCTGGGGCCAACGTCCTGACTTTC
many NA TRBJ2-2 TRBV5-1 CASSWGRRNTGELFF TGCGCCAGCAGCTGGGGACGGAGGAACACCGGGGAGCTGTTTTTT
few NA TRBJ1-1 TRBV27 CASTSGFYPEAFF TGTGCCAGCACCTCAGGGTTTTACCCTGAAGCTTTCTTT
NA TRBD1 TRBJ2-2 TRBV6-1 CASSGQGVIRGELFF TGTGCCAGCAGTGGACAGGGGGTAATTCGCGGGGAGCTGTTTTTT
many NA TRBJ2-1 TRBV4-1 CASSPKGGRAEDNEQFF TGCGCCAGCAGCCCAAAGGGGGGCCGTGCGGAAGACAATGAGCAGTTCTTC
NA NA TRBJ2-1 TRBV6-5 CASSYEGLHSMGQFF TGTGCCAGCAGTTATGAGGGCTTACACAGTATGGGGCAGTTCTTC
many NA TRBJ2-7 TRBV27 CASSSLTYEQYF TGTGCCAGCAGTTCCCTAACCTACGAGCAGTACTTC
NA TRBD1 TRBJ1-5 TRBV11-2 CASSPNRDRAQHF TGTGCCAGCAGCCCGAACCGGGACAGGGCCCAGCATTTT
many TRBD2 TRBJ2-1 TRBV7-8 CASSARTSGHNEQFF TGTGCCAGCAGCGCAAGGACTAGCGGACACAATGAGCAGTTCTTC
few TRBD1 TRBJ2-7 TRBV12-3/TRBV12-4 CASSLRTGSYYEQYF TGTGCCAGCAGTTTACGGACAGGCAGTTACTACGAGCAGTACTTC
many TRBD1 TRBJ2-2 TRBV27 CASSIGTGRTGELFF TGTGCCAGCAGTATAGGGACAGGGAGGACCGGGGAGCTGTTTTTT
many NA TRBJ2-3 TRBV4-1 CASSQFWDTQYF TGCGCCAGCAGCCAATTTTGGGATACGCAGTATTTT
many TRBD1 TRBJ2-7 TRBV6-1 CASSARQGNSYEQYF TGTGCCAGCAGTGCGCGACAGGGGAATAGCTACGAGCAGTACTTC
many NA TRBJ2-7 TRBV12-3/TRBV12-4 CASSWTETYEQYF TGTGCCAGCAGTTGGACAGAAACCTACGAGCAGTACTTC
few TRBD1 TRBJ1-5 TRBV6-6 CASSNRGNQPQHF TGTGCCAGCAGCAACAGGGGTAATCAGCCCCAGCATTTT
NA NA TRBJ2-2 TRBV5-1 CASSLRWGTGELFF TGCGCCAGCAGCTTACGTTGGGGAACCGGGGAGCTGTTTTTT
few NA TRBJ2-3 TRBV10-1 CARNDPGPSTDTQYF TGCGCCAGAAACGACCCGGGGCCTAGCACAGATACGCAGTATTTT
few TRBD2 TRBJ2-3 TRBV11-3 CASSLGSGSSDTQYF TGTGCCAGCAGCTTAGGAAGCGGGAGTTCGGATACGCAGTATTTT
NA TRBD2 TRBJ2-7 TRBV4-1 CASSQAPGTNLYEQYF TGCGCCAGCAGCCAGGCCCCCGGGACTAACCTCTACGAGCAGTACTTC
many NA TRBJ1-1 TRBV7-9 CASSLGHGTDNTEAFF TGTGCCAGCAGCTTAGGACATGGGACCGATAACACTGAAGCTTTCTTT
few NA TRBJ2-5 TRBV12-3/TRBV12-4 CASSTRKHLSETQYF TGTGCCAGCAGTACCCGGAAACACCTGTCGGAGACCCAGTACTTC
many TRBD1 TRBJ2-7 TRBV6-5 CASRTGTASYEQYF TGTGCCAGCAGAACCGGGACAGCAAGTTACGAGCAGTACTTC
NA NA TRBJ2-2 TRBV7-8 CASSQTGTGELFF TGTGCCAGCAGCCAGACAGGCACCGGGGAGCTGTTTTTT
many NA TRBJ2-7 TRBV10-3 CAISAGGTTKSYEQYF TGTGCCATCAGTGCTGGTGGGACAACCAAATCTTACGAGCAGTACTTC
few NA TRBJ2-1 TRBV5-5 CASSPRGASSYNEQFF TGTGCCAGCAGTCCCCGGGGGGCGAGCTCCTACAATGAGCAGTTCTTC
few TRBD2 TRBJ2-1 TRBV30 CAWGGTSGSINEQFF TGTGCCTGGGGCGGGACTAGCGGGAGTATCAATGAGCAGTTCTTC